The clone carrying this T cell receptor (beta chain) was seen many times. Its antigen remains unknown. Trimming removed 3 bases from V and 6 bases from J, with 12 bases in between. The CDR3 loop spans 14 amino acids. This specimen belongs to a study of response to subunit inactivated influenza vaccine. Points from the study as a whole: There was a suggestion from the authors that each seasonal influenza vaccination recruits few new T cells.

MiXCR, applied by TCRdb to the RT-PCR reads, yields one record per CDR3 protein. The data contain hundreds of thousands of distinct CDR3 sequences, about 8% of them singletons. The sequence derives from a man between 50 and 69 years old who received an inactivated influenza vaccine. The input for sequencing was PBMCs from blood, taken less than 30 months after vaccination. V is TRBV12-3 or TRBV12-4 and J is TRBJ2-1, with D unclear. The DNA for the CDR3 is TGTGCCAGCAGTTTCTCACAGCCTTTCAATGAGCAGTTCTTC. Protein sequence: CASSFSQPFNEQFF.